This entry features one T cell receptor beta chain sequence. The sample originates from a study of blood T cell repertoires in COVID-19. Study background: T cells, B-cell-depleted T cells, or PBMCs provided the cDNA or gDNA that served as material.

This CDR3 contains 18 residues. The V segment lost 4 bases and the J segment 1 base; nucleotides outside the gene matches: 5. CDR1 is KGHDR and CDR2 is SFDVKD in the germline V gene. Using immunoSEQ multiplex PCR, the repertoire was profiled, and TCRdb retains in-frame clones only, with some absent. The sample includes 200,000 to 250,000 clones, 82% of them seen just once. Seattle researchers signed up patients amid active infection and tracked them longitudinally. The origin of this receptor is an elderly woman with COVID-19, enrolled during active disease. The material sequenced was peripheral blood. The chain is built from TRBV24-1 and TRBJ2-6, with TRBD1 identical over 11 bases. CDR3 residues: CATSDAGTGGSGANVLTF. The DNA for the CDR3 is TGTGCCACCAGTGACGCAGGGACAGGGGGATCTGGGGCCAACGTCCTGACTTTC.